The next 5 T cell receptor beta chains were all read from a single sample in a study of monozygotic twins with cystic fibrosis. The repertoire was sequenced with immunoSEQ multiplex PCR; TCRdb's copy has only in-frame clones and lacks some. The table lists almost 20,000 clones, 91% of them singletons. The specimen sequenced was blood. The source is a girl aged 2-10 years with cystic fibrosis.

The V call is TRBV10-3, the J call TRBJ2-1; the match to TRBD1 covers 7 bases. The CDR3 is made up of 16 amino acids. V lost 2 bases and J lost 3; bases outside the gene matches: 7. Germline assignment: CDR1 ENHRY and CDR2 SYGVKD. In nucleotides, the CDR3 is TGTGCCATCAGTGAGGTAGGGGGCAAAGTCTACAATGAGCAGTTCTTC. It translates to CAISEVGGKVYNEQFF.

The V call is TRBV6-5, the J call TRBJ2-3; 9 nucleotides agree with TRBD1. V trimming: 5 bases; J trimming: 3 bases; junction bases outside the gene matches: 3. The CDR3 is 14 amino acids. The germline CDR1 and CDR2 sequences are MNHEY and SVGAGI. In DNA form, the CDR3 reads TGTGCCAGCAGTGACAGGGGGGGGACAGATACGCAGTATTTT. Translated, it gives CASSDRGGTDTQYF.

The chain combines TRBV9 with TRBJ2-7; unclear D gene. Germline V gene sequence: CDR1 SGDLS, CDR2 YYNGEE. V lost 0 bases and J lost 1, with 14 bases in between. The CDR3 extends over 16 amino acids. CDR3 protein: CASSVGATPDSYEQYF. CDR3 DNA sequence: TGTGCCAGCAGCGTAGGGGCCACCCCCGATTCCTACGAGCAGTACTTC.

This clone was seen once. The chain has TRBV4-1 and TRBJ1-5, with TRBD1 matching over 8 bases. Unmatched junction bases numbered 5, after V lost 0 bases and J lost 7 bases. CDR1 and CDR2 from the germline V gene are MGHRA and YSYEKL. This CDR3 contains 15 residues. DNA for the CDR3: TGCGCCAGCAGCCAAGAAGGGCAGGGGGCACAGCCCCAGCATTTT. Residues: CASSQEGQGAQPQHF.

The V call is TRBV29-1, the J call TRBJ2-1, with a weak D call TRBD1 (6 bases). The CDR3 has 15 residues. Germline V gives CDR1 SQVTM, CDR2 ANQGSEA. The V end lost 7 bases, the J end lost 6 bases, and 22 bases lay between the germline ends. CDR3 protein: CSARVGQSIGNEQFF. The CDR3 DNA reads TGCAGCGCCCGGGTTGGACAGTCAATCGGCAATGAGCAGTTCTTC.